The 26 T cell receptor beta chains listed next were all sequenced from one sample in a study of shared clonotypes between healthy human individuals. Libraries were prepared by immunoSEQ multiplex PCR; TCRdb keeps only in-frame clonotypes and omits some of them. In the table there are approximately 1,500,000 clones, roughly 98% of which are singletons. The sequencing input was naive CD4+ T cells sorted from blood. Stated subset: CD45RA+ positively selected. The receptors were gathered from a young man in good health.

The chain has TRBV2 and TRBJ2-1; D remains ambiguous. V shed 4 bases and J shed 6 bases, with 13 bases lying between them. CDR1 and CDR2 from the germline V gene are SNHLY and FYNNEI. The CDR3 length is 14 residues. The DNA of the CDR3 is TGTGCCAGCAGTGGGGCTAGGTTGTCCAATGAGCAGTTCTTC. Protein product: CASSGARLSNEQFF.

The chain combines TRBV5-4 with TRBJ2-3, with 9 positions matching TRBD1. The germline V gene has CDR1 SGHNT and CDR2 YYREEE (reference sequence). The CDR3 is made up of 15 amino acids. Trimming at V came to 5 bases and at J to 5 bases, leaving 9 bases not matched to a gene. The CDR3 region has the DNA TGTGCCAGCAGTCGGGTACAGGGGGCCGGAGATACGCAGTATTTT. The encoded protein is CASSRVQGAGDTQYF. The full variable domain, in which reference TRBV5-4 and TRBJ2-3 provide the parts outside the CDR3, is ETGVTQSPTHLIKTRGQQVTLRCSSQSGHNTVSWYQQALGQGPQFIFQYYREEENGRGNFPPRFSGLQFPNYSSELNVNALELDDSALYLCASSRVQGAGDTQYFGPGTRLTVL.

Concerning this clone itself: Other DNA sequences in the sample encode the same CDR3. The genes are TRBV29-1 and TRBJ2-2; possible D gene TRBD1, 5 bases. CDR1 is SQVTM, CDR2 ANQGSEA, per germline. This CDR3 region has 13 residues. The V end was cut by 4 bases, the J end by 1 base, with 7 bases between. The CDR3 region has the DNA TGCAGCGTTGGCAGGGTGAACACCGGGGAGCTGTTTTTT. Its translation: CSVGRVNTGELFF.

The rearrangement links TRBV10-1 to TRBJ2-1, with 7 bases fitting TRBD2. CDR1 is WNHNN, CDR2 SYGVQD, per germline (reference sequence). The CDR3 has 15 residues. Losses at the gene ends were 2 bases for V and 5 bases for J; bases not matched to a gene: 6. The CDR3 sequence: CASSEKRGGHNEQFF. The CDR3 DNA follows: TGCGCCAGCAGTGAGAAGCGGGGAGGTCACAATGAGCAGTTCTTC.

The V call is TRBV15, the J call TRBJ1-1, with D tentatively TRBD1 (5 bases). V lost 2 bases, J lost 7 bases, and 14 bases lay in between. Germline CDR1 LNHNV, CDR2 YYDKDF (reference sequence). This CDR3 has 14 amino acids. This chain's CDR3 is CATSRTRAVGEAFF. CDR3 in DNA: TGTGCCACCAGCAGAACCAGGGCCGTAGGTGAAGCTTTCTTT.

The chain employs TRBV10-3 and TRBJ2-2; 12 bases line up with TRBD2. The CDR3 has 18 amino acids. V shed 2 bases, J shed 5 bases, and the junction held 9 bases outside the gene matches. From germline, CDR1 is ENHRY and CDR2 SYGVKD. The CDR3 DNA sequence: TGTGCCATCAGTGAGACACAGCTAGCGGGAGGGTTAACCGGGGAGCTGTTTTTT. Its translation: CAISETQLAGGLTGELFF.

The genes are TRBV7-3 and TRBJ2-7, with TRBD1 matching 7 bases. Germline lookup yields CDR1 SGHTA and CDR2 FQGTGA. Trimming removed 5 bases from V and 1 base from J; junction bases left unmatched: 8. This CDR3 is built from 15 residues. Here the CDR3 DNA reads TGTGCCAGCAGCCAACTCCCGGGACAGTCCTACGAGCAGTACTTC. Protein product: CASSQLPGQSYEQYF. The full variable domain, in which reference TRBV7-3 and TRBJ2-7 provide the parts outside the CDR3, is GAGVSQTPSNKVTEKGKYVELRCDPISGHTALYWYRQSLGQGPEFLIYFQGTGAADDSGLPNDRFFAVRPEGSVSTLKIQRTERGDSAVYLCASSQLPGQSYEQYFGPGTRLTVT.

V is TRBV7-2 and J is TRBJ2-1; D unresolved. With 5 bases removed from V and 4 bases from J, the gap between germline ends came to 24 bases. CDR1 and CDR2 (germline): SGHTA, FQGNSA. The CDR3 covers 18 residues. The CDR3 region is CASSLRTLGGHRYNEQFF. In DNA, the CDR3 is TGTGCCAGCAGCCTCAGAACCCTCGGTGGCCATCGGTACAATGAGCAGTTCTTC.

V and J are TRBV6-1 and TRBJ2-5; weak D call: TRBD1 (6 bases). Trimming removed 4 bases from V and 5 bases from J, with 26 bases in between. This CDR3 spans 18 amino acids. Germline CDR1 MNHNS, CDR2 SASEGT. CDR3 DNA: TGTGCCAGCAGTGTCCTCGCTTCCCCAGGGGCCGGTGGGGAGACCCAGTACTTC. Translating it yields CASSVLASPGAGGETQYF.

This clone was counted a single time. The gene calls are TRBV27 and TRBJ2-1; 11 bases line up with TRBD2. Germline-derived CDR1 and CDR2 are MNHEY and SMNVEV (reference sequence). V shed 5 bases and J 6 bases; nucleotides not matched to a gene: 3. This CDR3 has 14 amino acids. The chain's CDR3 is CASSRLAGTNEQFF. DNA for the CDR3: TGTGCCAGCAGTCGACTAGCGGGAACCAATGAGCAGTTCTTC.

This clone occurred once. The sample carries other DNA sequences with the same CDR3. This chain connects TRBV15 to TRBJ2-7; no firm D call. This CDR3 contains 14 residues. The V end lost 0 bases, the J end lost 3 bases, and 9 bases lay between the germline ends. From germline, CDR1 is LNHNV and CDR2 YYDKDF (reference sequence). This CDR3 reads CATSRDFVGYEQYF. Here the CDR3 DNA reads TGTGCCACCAGCAGAGATTTTGTGGGCTACGAGCAGTACTTC. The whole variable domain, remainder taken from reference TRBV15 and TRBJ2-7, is DAMVIQNPRYQVTQFGKPVTLSCSQTLNHNVMYWYQQKSSQAPKLLFHYYDKDFNNEADTPDNFQSRRPNTSFCFLDIRSPGLGDTAMYLCATSRDFVGYEQYFGPGTRLTVT.

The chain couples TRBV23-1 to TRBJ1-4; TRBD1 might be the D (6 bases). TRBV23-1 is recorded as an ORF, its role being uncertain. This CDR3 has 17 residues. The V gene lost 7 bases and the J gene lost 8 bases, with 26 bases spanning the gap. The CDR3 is CASMAPSGTQGLEKLFF. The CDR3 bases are TGCGCCAGCATGGCACCCTCCGGGACTCAGGGGCTCGAAAAACTGTTTTTT.

The CDR3 region is CASSVKGGIGMQANVLTF. The CDR3 DNA sequence: TGTGCCAGCAGCGTTAAAGGGGGAATTGGCATGCAGGCCAACGTCCTGACTTTC. J is TRBJ2-6 and V is TRBV9; D perhaps matches TRBD1 (6 bases). The germline V gene has CDR1 SGDLS and CDR2 YYNGEE. The V and J ends lost 2 bases and 6 bases respectively, with 21 bases between them. This CDR3 contains 18 residues.

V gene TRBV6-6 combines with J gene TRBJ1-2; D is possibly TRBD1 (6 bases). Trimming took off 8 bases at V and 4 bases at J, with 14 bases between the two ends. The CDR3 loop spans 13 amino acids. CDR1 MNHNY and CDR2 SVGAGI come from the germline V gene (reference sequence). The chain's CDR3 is CASRGAGGYGYTF. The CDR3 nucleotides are TGTGCCAGCCGGGGGGCAGGTGGCTATGGCTACACCTTC.

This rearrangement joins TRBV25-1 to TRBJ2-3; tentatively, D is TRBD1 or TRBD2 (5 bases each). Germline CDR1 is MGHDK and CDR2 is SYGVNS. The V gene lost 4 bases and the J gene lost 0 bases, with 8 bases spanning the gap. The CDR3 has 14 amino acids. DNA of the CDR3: TGTGCCAGCAGTGTTTGGGGGAGCACAGATACGCAGTATTTT. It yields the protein CASSVWGSTDTQYF. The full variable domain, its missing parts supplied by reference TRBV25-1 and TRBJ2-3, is EADIYQTPRYLVIGTGKKITLECSQTMGHDKMYWYQQDPGMELHLIHYSYGVNSTEKGDLSSESTVSRIRTEHFPLTLESARPSHTSQYLCASSVWGSTDTQYFGPGTRLTVL.

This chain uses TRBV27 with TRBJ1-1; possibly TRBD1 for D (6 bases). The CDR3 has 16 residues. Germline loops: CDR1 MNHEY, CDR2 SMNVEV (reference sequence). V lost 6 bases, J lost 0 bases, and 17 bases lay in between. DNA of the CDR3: TGTGCCAGCAGCCCTAGAGGGGGGGGCATGAACACTGAAGCTTTCTTT. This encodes CASSPRGGGMNTEAFF.

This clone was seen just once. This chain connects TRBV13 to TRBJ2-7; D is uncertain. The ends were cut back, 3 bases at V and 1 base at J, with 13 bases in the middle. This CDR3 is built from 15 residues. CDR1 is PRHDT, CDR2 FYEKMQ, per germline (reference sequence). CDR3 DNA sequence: TGTGCCAGCAGCTTTTACCTCTGGCCTTCCTACGAGCAGTACTTC. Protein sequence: CASSFYLWPSYEQYF.

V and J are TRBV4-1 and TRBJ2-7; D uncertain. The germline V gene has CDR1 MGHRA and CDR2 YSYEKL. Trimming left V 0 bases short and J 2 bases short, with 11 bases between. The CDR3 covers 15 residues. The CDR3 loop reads CASSQELTEPYEQYF. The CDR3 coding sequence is TGCGCCAGCAGCCAAGAACTAACGGAGCCCTACGAGCAGTACTTC.

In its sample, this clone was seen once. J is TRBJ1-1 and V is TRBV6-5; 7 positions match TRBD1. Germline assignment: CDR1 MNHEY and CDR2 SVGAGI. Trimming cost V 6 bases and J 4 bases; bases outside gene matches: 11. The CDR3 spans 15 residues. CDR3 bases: TGTGCCAGCAGGAACGAGGGGGCCGGGGGCACTGAAGCTTTCTTT. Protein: CASRNEGAGGTEAFF.

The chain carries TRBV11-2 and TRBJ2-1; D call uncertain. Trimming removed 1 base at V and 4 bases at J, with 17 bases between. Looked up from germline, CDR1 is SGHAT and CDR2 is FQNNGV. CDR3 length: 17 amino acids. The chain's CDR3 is CASSLAGSPKPYNEQFF. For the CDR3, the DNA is TGTGCCAGCAGCTTAGCAGGATCCCCGAAACCTTACAATGAGCAGTTCTTC.

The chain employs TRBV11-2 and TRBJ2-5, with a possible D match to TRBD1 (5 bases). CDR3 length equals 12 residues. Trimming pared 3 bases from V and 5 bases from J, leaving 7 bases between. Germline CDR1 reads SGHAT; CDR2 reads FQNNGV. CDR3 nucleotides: TGTGCCAGCAGCTTCTGGGGCGAGACCCAGTACTTC. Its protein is CASSFWGETQYF.

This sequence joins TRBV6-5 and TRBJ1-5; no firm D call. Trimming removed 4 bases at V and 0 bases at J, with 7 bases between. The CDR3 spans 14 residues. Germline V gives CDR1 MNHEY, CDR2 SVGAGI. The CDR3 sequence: CASSSGNSNQPQHF. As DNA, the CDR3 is TGTGCCAGCAGTTCAGGCAATAGCAATCAGCCCCAGCATTTT.

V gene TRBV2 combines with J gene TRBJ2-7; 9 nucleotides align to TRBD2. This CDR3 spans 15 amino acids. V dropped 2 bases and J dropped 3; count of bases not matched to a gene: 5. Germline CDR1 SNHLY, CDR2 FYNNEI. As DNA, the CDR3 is TGTGCCAGCAGTGAATATAGCGGGAGATTCTACGAGCAGTACTTC. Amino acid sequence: CASSEYSGRFYEQYF.

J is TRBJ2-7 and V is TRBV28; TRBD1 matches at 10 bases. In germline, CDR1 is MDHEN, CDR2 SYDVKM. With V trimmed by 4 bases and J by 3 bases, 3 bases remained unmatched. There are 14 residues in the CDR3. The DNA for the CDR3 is TGTGCCAGCAGTTGGACAGGGGGTTTCTACGAGCAGTACTTC. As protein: CASSWTGGFYEQYF. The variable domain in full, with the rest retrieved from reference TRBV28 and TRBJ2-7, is DVKVTQSSRYLVKRTGEKVFLECVQDMDHENMFWYRQDPGLGLRLIYFSYDVKMKEKGDIPEGYSVSREKKERFSLILESASTNQTSMYLCASSWTGGFYEQYFGPGTRLTVT.

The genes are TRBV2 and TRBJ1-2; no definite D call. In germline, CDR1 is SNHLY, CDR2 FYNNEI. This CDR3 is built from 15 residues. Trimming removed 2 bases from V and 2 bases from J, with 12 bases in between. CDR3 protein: CASSELALLNYGYTF. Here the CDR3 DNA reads TGTGCCAGCAGTGAATTGGCTCTCCTCAACTATGGCTACACCTTC.

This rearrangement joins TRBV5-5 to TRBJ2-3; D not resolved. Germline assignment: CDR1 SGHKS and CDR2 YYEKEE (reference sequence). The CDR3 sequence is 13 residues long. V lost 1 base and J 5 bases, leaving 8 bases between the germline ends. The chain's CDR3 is CASSLHLGDTQYF. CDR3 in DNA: TGTGCCAGCAGCTTGCACCTCGGAGATACGCAGTATTTT.